This entry is about one TCR beta chain. The assay was immunoSEQ multiplex PCR, and TCRdb's table has in-frame clones only and misses some. The sample lists 200,000 to 250,000 clones, around 89% occurring once. Looked up from germline, CDR1 is SGHRS and CDR2 is YFSETQ. The V gene end was trimmed by 3 bases and the J gene end by 4 bases; junction bases not matched to a gene: 3. This CDR3 has 15 residues. The sample comes from a study of blood T cell repertoires in COVID-19. Across the study: Acute-phase and convalescent COVID-19 samples originated in the United States, Italy and Spain. PBMCs, B-cell-depleted T cells, or T cells were the source of the cDNA or gDNA that made up the material.

This clonotype was sampled from a man aged 25 to 45 with COVID-19, enrolled during active disease. The rearrangement links TRBV5-1 to TRBJ2-3; TRBD1 matches 12 bases. Sequencing was done on a sample of peripheral blood. CDR3 coding DNA: TGCGCCAGCAGCTCCGGGACAGGGGGCGCAGATACGCAGTATTTT. Translating gives CASSSGTGGADTQYF.